Below are 3 T cell receptor beta chains sequenced from a single sample in a study of T cells in localized non-small cell lung cancer. The repertoire was sequenced with immunoSEQ multiplex PCR; TCRdb's copy has only in-frame clones and lacks some. The table includes approximately 45,000 clones, roughly nine tenths detected once. Sequenced here: PBMCs, sampled before any cancer treatment. The receptors here all came from a man aged 40-75 years with stage II lung adenocarcinoma.

The CDR3 DNA sequence: TGTGCCAGTAGTAGGGGGGACCAGCCCCAGCATTTT. Translated, it gives CASSRGDQPQHF. This rearrangement joins TRBV19 to TRBJ1-5; tentatively, D is TRBD1 (5 bases). V dropped 4 bases and J dropped 7 bases, with 8 bases sitting between them. CDR1 is LNHDA and CDR2 is SQIVND in the germline V gene (reference sequence). The CDR3 spans 12 residues.

In its sample, this clone was seen a few times. The chain carries TRBV5-1 and TRBJ2-1, with 9 nucleotides matching TRBD1. Trimming removed 1 base from V and 8 bases from J; junction bases left unmatched: 1. Germline V gene lookup returns CDR1 SGHRS and CDR2 YFSETQ. There are 13 residues in the CDR3. The CDR3 protein is CASSLTGGYEQFF. DNA for the CDR3: TGCGCCAGCAGCTTGACAGGGGGCTATGAGCAGTTCTTC.

J is TRBJ1-2 and V is TRBV6-1, with D possibly TRBD1 on 5 matching bases. CDR3 length: 14 residues. Trimming stripped 4 bases from V and 4 bases from J, with 13 bases between. Looked up from germline, CDR1 is MNHNS and CDR2 is SASEGT. The CDR3: CASSGDVTSYGYTF. CDR3 coding DNA: TGTGCCAGCAGTGGGGACGTGACCTCCTATGGCTACACCTTC.